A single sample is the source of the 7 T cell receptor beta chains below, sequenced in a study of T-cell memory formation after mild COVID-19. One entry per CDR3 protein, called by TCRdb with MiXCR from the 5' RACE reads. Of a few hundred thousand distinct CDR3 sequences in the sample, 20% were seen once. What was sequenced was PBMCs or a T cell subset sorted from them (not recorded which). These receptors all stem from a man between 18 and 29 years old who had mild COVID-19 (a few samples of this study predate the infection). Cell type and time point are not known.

The CDR3, as DNA: TGTGCCAGCAGCTCGAGGGTGGGTAGGGAGACCCAGTACTTC. Translating gives CASSSRVGRETQYF. The chain couples TRBV7-2 to TRBJ2-5, with a tentative D call TRBD2 (5 bases). Germline loops: CDR1 SGHTA, CDR2 FQGNSA. The V gene lost 4 bases and the J gene lost 5 bases, with 14 bases spanning the gap. This CDR3 contains 14 residues.

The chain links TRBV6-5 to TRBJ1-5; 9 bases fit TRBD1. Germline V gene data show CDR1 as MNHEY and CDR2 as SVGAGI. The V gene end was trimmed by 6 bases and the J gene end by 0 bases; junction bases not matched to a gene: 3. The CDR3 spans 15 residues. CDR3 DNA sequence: TGTGCCAGCAGACAGGGGGCATATAGCAATCAGCCCCAGCATTTT. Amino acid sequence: CASRQGAYSNQPQHF.

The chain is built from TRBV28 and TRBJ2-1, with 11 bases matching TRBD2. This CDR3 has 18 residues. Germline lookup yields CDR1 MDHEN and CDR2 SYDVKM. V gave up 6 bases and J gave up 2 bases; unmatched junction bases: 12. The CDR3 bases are TGTGCCAGCAGCACCACCACGACTAGCGGGGCCACCTACAATGAGCAGTTCTTC. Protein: CASSTTTTSGATYNEQFF.

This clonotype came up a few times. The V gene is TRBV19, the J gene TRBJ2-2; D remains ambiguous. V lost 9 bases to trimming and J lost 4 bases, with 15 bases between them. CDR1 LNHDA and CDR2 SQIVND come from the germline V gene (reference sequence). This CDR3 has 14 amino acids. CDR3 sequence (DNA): TGTGCCAGCACCCGCATCGCGGCCACCGGGGAGCTGTTTTTT. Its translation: CASTRIAATGELFF.

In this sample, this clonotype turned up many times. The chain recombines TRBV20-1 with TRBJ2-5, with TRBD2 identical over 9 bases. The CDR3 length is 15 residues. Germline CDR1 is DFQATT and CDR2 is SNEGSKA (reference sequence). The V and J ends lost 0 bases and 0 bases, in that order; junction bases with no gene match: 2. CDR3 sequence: CSAREASGDQETQYF. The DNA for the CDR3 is TGCAGTGCTAGAGAGGCTAGCGGGGACCAAGAGACCCAGTACTTC.

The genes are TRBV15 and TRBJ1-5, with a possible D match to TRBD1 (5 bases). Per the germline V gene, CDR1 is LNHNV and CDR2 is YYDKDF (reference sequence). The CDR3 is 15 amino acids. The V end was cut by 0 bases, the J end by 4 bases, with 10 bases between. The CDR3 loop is CATSRDLGGNQPQHF. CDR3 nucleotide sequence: TGTGCCACCAGCAGAGATCTCGGGGGAAATCAGCCCCAGCATTTT.

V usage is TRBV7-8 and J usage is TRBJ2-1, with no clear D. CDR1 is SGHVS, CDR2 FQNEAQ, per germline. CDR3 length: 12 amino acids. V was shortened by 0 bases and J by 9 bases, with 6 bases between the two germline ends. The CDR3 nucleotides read TGTGCCAGCAGCTTAGCAGGGTTTGAGCAGTTCTTC. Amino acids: CASSLAGFEQFF.